This TCR beta chain was obtained from a study of early stage breast cancer tumors. Some clones are missing from TCRdb's copy, which holds only in-frame ones; the method was immunoSEQ multiplex PCR. The profile shows tens of thousands of clones, over 75% of them singletons. Germline assignment: CDR1 MNHNS and CDR2 SASEGT. V dropped 1 base and J dropped 4 bases, with 10 bases sitting between them. The CDR3 extends over 15 amino acids. About this clone itself: Its antigen is as yet unknown.

General study points: Commonly generated sequences made up most enriched TCRB sequences shared between patients.

Sequencing was done on a sample of blood. The origin of this receptor is a person in their 40s with breast cancer. V and J are TRBV6-1 and TRBJ2-2; a possible D gene is TRBD1 (6 bases). The CDR3 DNA reads as TGTGCCAGCAGTGAAGAGGGACATATCACCGGGGAGCTGTTTTTT. This codes for CASSEEGHITGELFF.